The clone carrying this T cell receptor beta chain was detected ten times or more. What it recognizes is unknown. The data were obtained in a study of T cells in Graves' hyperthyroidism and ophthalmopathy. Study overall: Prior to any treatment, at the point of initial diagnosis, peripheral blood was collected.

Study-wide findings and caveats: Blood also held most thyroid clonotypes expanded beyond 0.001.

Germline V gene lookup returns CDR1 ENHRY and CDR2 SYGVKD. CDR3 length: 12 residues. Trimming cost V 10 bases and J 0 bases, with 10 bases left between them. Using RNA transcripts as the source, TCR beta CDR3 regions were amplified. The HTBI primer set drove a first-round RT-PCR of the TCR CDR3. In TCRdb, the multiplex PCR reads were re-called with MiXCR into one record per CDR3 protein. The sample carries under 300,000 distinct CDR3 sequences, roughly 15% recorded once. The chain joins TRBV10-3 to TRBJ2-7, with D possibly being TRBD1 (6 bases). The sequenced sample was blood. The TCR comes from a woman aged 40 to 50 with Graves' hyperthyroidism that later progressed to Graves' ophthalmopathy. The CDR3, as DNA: TGTGCCACCCGGGACAACTCCTACGAGCAGTACTTC. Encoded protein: CATRDNSYEQYF.